The clone carrying this T cell receptor (beta chain) was seen a few times. Its antigen is still unknown. This record belongs to a study of early T cells in non-severe SARS-CoV-2 infection. Background on the study: The sequenced material was bulk RNA from unsorted whole blood, and its chains were unpaired.

Individual cDNA molecules carried attached unique molecular identifiers. TCRdb redid the calling of the 5' RACE reads with MiXCR, one entry per CDR3 protein. The data contain tens of thousands of distinct CDR3 sequences, around 6% of them seen just once; the ten biggest clones take up 6% to 7%. Study-level points and caveats: Matching results from VDJdb favored anti-spike CD8 responses, leaving private and CD4 specificities undetected.

This CDR3 is built from 16 residues. CDR1 is KGHSH and CDR2 is LQKENI in the germline V gene. V was cut by 5 bases and J by 1 base, with 17 bases left in between. The TCR originated in an adult who was a healthcare worker with PCR-confirmed SARS-CoV-2 infection or an uninfected control (not recorded which). The V call is TRBV18, the J call TRBJ1-1; possible D gene TRBD1, 6 bases. The sequencing sample was made of whole blood. The CDR3 nucleotides read TGTGCCAGCTCATCAAAGACGGGGGGCACGAACACTGAAGCTTTCTTT. Its protein product is CASSSKTGGTNTEAFF.